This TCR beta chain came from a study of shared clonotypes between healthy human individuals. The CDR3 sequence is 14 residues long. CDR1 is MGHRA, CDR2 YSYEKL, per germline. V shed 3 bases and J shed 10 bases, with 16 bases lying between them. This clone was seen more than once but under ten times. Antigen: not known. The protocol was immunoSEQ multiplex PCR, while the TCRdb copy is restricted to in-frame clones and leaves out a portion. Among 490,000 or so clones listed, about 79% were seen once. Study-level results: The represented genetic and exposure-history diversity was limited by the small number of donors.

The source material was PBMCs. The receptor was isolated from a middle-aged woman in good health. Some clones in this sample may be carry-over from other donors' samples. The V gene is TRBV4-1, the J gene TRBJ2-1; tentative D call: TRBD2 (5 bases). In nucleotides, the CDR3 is TGCGCCAGCAGCCATCTCGGGGAGTCTTCGGAGCAGTTCTTC. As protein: CASSHLGESSEQFF.